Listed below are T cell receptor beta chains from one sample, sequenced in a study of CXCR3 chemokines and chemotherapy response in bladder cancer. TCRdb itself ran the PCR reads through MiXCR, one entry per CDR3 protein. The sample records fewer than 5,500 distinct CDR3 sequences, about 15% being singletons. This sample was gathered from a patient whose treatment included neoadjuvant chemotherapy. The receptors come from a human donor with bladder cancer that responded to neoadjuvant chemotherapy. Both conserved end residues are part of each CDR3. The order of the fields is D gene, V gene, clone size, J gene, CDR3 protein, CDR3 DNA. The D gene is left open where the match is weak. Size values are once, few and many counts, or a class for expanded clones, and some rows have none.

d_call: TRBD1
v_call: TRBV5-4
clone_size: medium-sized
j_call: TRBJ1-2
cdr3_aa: CASTPRGQGLYGYTF
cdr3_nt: TGTGCCAGCACCCCAAGGGGACAGGGCCTCTATGGCTACACCTTC

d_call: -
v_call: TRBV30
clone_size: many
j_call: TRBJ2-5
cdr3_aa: CAWSAQSSLLQETQYF
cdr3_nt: TGTGCCTGGAGTGCGCAATCTAGTCTCCTCCAAGAGACCCAGTACTTC

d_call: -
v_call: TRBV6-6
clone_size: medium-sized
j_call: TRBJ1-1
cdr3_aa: CASSYSLFTEAFF
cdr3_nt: TGTGCCAGCAGTTACTCGTTGTTCACTGAAGCTTTCTTT

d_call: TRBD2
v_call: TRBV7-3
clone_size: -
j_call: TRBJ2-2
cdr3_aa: CASSHGLAGDGELFF
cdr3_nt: TGTGCCAGCAGCCACGGACTAGCGGGAGACGGGGAGCTGTTTTTT

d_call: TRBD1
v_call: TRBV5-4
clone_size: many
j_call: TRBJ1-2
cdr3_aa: CASRPIGGQGNYGYTF
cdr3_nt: TGTGCCAGCAGACCTATAGGGGGACAGGGCAACTATGGCTACACCTTC

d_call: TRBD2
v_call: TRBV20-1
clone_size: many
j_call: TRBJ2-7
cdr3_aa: CSATGLAGVEQYF
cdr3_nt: TGCAGTGCCACGGGACTAGCGGGAGTCGAGCAGTACTTC

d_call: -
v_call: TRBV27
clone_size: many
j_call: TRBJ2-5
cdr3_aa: CASRTGTSQETQYF
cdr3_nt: TGTGCCAGCAGAACCGGCACCTCCCAAGAGACCCAGTACTTC

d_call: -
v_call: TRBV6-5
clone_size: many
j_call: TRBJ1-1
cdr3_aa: CASSSQGRSTEAFF
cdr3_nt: TGTGCCAGCAGTAGCCAGGGTCGTAGCACTGAAGCTTTCTTT

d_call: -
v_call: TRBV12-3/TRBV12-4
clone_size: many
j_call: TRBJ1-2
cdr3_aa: CASSPGLRGGGYTF
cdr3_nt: TGTGCCAGCAGTCCTGGGCTTCGGGGGGGTGGCTACACCTTC

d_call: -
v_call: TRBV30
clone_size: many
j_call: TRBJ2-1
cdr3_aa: CAWSFQWASYNEQFF
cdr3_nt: TGTGCCTGGAGTTTTCAGTGGGCCTCCTACAATGAGCAGTTCTTC

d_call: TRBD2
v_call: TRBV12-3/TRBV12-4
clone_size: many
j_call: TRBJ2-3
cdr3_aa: CASSQHGLAGGVSTQYF
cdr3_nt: TGTGCCAGCAGCCAACACGGACTAGCGGGAGGAGTTTCTACGCAGTATTTT

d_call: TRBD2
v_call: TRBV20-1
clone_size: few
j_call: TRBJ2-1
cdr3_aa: CSARDPRTSGLYNEQFF
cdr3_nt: TGCAGTGCTAGAGACCCCCGGACTAGCGGACTATACAATGAGCAGTTCTTC

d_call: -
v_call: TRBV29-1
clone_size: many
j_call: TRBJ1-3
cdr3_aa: CSGGGISGNTIYF
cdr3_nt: TGCAGCGGTGGGGGGATCTCTGGAAACACCATATATTTT

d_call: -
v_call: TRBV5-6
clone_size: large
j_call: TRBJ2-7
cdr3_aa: CASSLWLDHYEQYF
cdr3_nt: TGTGCCAGCAGCTTGTGGTTGGACCACTACGAGCAGTACTTC

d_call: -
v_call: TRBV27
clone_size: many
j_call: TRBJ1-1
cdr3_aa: CASSSRARTQIAFF
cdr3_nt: TGTGCCAGCAGTTCTAGGGCAAGAACTCAAATTGCTTTCTTT

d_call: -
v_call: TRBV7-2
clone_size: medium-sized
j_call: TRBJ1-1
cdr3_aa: CASSRGQNTEAFF
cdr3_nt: TGTGCCAGCAGCCGCGGACAGAACACTGAAGCTTTCTTT

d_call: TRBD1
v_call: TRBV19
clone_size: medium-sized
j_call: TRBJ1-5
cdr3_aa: CASRRDRISNQPQHF
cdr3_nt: TGTGCCAGTAGGAGGGACAGAATAAGCAATCAGCCCCAGCATTTT